This passage covers 28 T cell receptor beta chains from one sample sequenced in a study of early T cells in non-severe SARS-CoV-2 infection. One entry per CDR3 protein results from TCRdb running MiXCR on the 5' RACE reads. The table lists roughly 110,000 distinct CDR3 sequences, roughly 10% of them singletons, with approximately 8.1% in the top ten. The sample consisted of whole blood. Receptors were obtained from an adult who was a healthcare worker with PCR-confirmed SARS-CoV-2 infection or an uninfected control (not recorded which).

This clonotype showed up many times. This chain connects TRBV28 to TRBJ2-6, with a tentative D call TRBD1 (5 bases). The CDR3 length is 16 residues. Germline V lookup: CDR1 MDHEN, CDR2 SYDVKM. V was clipped by 6 bases and J by 0 bases, with 12 bases between them. This CDR3 reads CASRQTDFSGANVLTF. CDR3 bases: TGTGCCAGCAGGCAGACAGACTTCTCTGGGGCCAACGTCCTGACTTTC.

The chain joins TRBV5-4 to TRBJ1-1; no firm D call. With 3 bases removed from V and 5 bases from J, the gap between germline ends came to 8 bases. Germline values: CDR1 SGHNT, CDR2 YYREEE (reference sequence). The CDR3 is 12 amino acids. The CDR3 loop reads CASSSPGTEAFF. Written as DNA, the CDR3 is TGTGCCAGCAGCTCCCCGGGAACTGAAGCTTTCTTT.

This clonotype has just a few counts. The chain uses TRBV24-1 and TRBJ1-5, with a weak D call TRBD1 (5 bases). CDR3 length: 15 amino acids. Germline CDR1 reads KGHDR; CDR2 reads SFDVKD. Deletions cut 9 bases from V and 2 bases from J, with 16 bases between. DNA for the CDR3: TGTGCCACCGCCAGCGGGGCCGCGGGCAATCAGCCCCAGCATTTT. Translated: CATASGAAGNQPQHF.

In this sample, this clonotype turned up many times. The gene calls are TRBV4-1 and TRBJ2-7, with 8 bases identical to TRBD2. Germline CDR1 and CDR2: MGHRA and YSYEKL. V shed 1 base and J 3 bases; nucleotides not matched to a gene: 5. This CDR3 is 15 amino acids long. CDR3 sequence (DNA): TGCGCCAGCAGCCAAGCACTAGCGGACTACTACGAGCAGTACTTC. Protein: CASSQALADYYEQYF.

This clonotype was seen many times. The chain recombines TRBV20-1 with TRBJ2-7; 8 nucleotides match TRBD2. The junction had 9 bases not matched to a gene; V was cut back by 6 bases and J by 2 bases. CDR3 length: 14 residues. The V gene's germline CDR1 is DFQATT and CDR2 SNEGSKA (reference sequence). The CDR3 protein is CSAFLSGSTYEQYF. CDR3 bases: TGCAGTGCCTTCCTAAGCGGGAGTACCTACGAGCAGTACTTC.

This clonotype showed up many times. The chain links TRBV7-9 to TRBJ1-5; TRBD1 agrees at 8 bases. In germline, CDR1 is SEHNR, CDR2 FQNEAQ (reference sequence). The CDR3 loop spans 13 amino acids. Unmatched junction bases numbered 6, after V lost 3 bases and J lost 11 bases. CDR3 in amino acids: CASSFGPQGAQHF. The CDR3 coding sequence is TGTGCCAGCAGCTTCGGACCACAGGGGGCCCAGCATTTT.

V usage is TRBV4-3 and J usage is TRBJ2-1; D is tentatively TRBD1 or TRBD2 (6 bases each). CDR3 size: 17 residues. Trimming pared 2 bases from V and 7 bases from J, leaving 21 bases between. Germline V CDR1 and CDR2: LGHNA, YSLEER. Here the CDR3 DNA reads TGCGCCAGCAGCCAAAGGAGGGGGAAAAATAGTGGGAATGAGCAGTTCTTC. Residues: CASSQRRGKNSGNEQFF.

This clonotype has at least ten counts. The genes are TRBV10-3 and TRBJ1-2, with D maybe TRBD1 (6 bases). This CDR3 has 13 amino acids. The germline gives CDR1 ENHRY, CDR2 SYGVKD. The V end lost 4 bases, the J end lost 8 bases, and 14 bases lay between the germline ends. DNA of the CDR3: TGTGCCATCAGTGTCAAGACAGGCAACGGCTACACCTTC. This gives the protein CAISVKTGNGYTF.

The chain combines TRBV12-3 or TRBV12-4 with TRBJ1-1; no clear D. Trimming removed 2 bases at V and 1 base at J, with 17 bases between. This CDR3 contains 17 residues. DNA for the CDR3: TGTGCCAGCAGTTTAACCCCCCCGGATTCAGGGAACACTGAAGCTTTCTTT. Protein sequence: CASSLTPPDSGNTEAFF.

Concerning this clonotype itself: Sequence at one end of the junction differs from germline and may be a read error. The chain recombines TRBV2 with TRBJ1-1; D remains unclear. Germline V gene sequence: CDR1 SNHLY, CDR2 FYNNEI. The CDR3 extends over 11 amino acids. The CDR3, as DNA: TGTGCCAGCAGGGAAGGACGGGAAGCTTTCTTT. Its protein product is CASREGREAFF.

This clonotype came up many times. The chain links TRBV2 to TRBJ2-1; D call uncertain. This CDR3 is 14 amino acids long. V gave up 3 bases and J gave up 0 bases, with 6 bases separating them. Germline assignment: CDR1 SNHLY and CDR2 FYNNEI. The chain's CDR3 is CASSDSSSYNEQFF. The CDR3 nucleotides read TGTGCCAGCAGTGACTCGAGCTCCTACAATGAGCAGTTCTTC. The complete variable domain, with remaining parts taken from reference TRBV2 and TRBJ2-1, reads EPEVTQTPSHQVTQMGQEVILRCVPISNHLYFYWYRQILGQKVEFLVSFYNNEISEKSEIFDDQFSVERPDGSNFTLKIRSTKLEDSAMYFCASSDSSSYNEQFFGPGTRLTVL.

This clonotype was seen a handful of times. The chain recombines TRBV6-5 with TRBJ1-6; TRBD1 aligns across 7 bases. The CDR3 loop spans 14 amino acids. Unmatched junction bases numbered 6, after V lost 5 bases and J lost 8 bases. The germline V gene encodes CDR1 MNHEY and CDR2 SVGAGI. Here the CDR3 reads CASSRKGAHSPLHF. DNA of the CDR3: TGTGCCAGCAGTAGGAAGGGGGCGCATTCACCCCTCCACTTT.

In its sample, this clonotype was seen a few times. This rearrangement joins TRBV24-1 to TRBJ2-1; D call uncertain. The CDR3 is 12 amino acids. The V gene's germline CDR1 is KGHDR and CDR2 SFDVKD. V was trimmed by 0 bases and J by 5 bases, leaving 1 base between them. CDR3 sequence (DNA): TGTGCCACCAGTGATTTGAACAATGAGCAGTTCTTC. It translates to CATSDLNNEQFF.

The table lists this clonotype with many counts. The rearrangement links TRBV5-6 to TRBJ1-1; maybe TRBD1 (5 bases). Germline-derived CDR1 and CDR2 are SGHDT and YYEEEE. The CDR3 is 15 amino acids. Trimming left V 1 base short and J 1 base short, with 11 bases between. The DNA of the CDR3 is TGTGCCAGCAGCTTGATGGGACGGAGGAACACTGAAGCTTTCTTT. Amino acids: CASSLMGRRNTEAFF.

This clonotype was seen ten or more times. The chain is built from TRBV6-1 and TRBJ1-2; no definite D call. Germline V gene sequence: CDR1 MNHNS, CDR2 SASEGT. CDR3 length: 13 amino acids. Trimming took 10 bases from V and 2 from J, leaving 14 bases between them. The CDR3 DNA sequence: TGTGCCATCGCGCGGGCAGGCAACTATGGCTACACCTTC. Translated: CAIARAGNYGYTF.

This clonotype was counted many times. V usage is TRBV6-5 and J usage is TRBJ2-7; 10 nucleotides align to TRBD1. The CDR3 covers 14 residues. The germline V gene has CDR1 MNHEY and CDR2 SVGAGI. J gave up 6 bases and V 7 bases, and 9 bases lay outside the gene matches. The CDR3 sequence: CASNRGTGETEQYF. The CDR3 nucleotides read TGTGCCAGCAATCGCGGGACAGGGGAGACCGAGCAGTACTTC.

The sample holds a few counts of this clonotype. The V gene is TRBV27, the J gene TRBJ2-2, with D perhaps given as TRBD1 or TRBD2 (5 bases each). V was trimmed by 2 bases and J by 4 bases, leaving 8 bases between them. This CDR3 is 14 amino acids long. Germline-derived CDR1 and CDR2 are MNHEY and SMNVEV (reference sequence). This chain's CDR3 is CASSLRGVTGELFF. The CDR3 nucleotides read TGTGCCAGCAGTTTAAGGGGAGTCACCGGGGAGCTGTTTTTT.

This clonotype was seen a handful of times. The chain employs TRBV28 and TRBJ1-4; 7 nucleotides match TRBD1. V lost 5 bases and J lost 14; bases outside the gene matches: 8. This CDR3 comprises 12 residues. Per germline, CDR1 MDHEN and CDR2 SYDVKM. The chain's CDR3 is CASSPPRGQLFF. The CDR3 DNA follows: TGTGCCAGCAGTCCCCCGAGGGGGCAGCTGTTTTTT.

This clonotype was seen at least ten times. The genes are TRBV9 and TRBJ2-3; D uncertain. Germline values: CDR1 SGDLS, CDR2 YYNGEE. The V end lost 3 bases, the J end lost 5 bases, and 13 bases lay between the germline ends. This CDR3 comprises 14 residues. DNA of the CDR3: TGTGCCAGCAGCGCAACTCAAAGCCGAGATACGCAGTATTTT. This translates into CASSATQSRDTQYF.

There are a few counts of this clonotype. The CDR3 protein is CASSIPTSGSSYEQYF. For the CDR3, the DNA is TGTGCCAGCAGCATTCCCACTAGCGGGAGTTCCTACGAGCAGTACTTC. This chain links TRBV7-2 with TRBJ2-7; TRBD2 matches at 11 bases. In germline, CDR1 is SGHTA, CDR2 FQGNSA. The CDR3 loop spans 16 amino acids. V dropped 5 bases and J dropped 1; count of bases not matched to a gene: 7.

This chain joins TRBV28 and TRBJ1-4; D is possibly TRBD1 (6 bases). The germline V gene encodes CDR1 MDHEN and CDR2 SYDVKM. Trimming left V 3 bases short and J 6 bases short, with 14 bases between. There are 15 residues in the CDR3. The DNA of the CDR3 is TGTGCCAGCAGTTTTTGGGGGGCCGGGGATGAAAAACTGTTTTTT. Amino acid sequence: CASSFWGAGDEKLFF.

This clonotype was recorded many times. The rearrangement uses TRBV12-3 or TRBV12-4 and TRBJ1-2, with D possibly matching TRBD1 (6 bases). This CDR3 region has 14 residues. Trimming took off 4 bases at V and 8 bases at J, with 17 bases between the two ends. The CDR3 loop is CASSSTGPGRGYTF. CDR3 bases: TGTGCCAGCAGTTCGACAGGCCCGGGGAGGGGCTACACCTTC.

This clonotype appeared a few times. This chain links TRBV12-3 or TRBV12-4 with TRBJ1-1; D gene uncertain. Trimming took 1 base from V and 11 from J, leaving 8 bases between them. The CDR3 extends over 11 amino acids. The CDR3 spells CASSLGTRAFF. The CDR3 DNA is TGTGCCAGCAGTTTAGGGACGAGGGCTTTCTTT.

At least ten counts were recorded for this clonotype. The chain links TRBV10-2 to TRBJ2-6; 14 nucleotides agree with TRBD2. The CDR3 extends over 18 amino acids. The germline V gene has CDR1 WSHSY and CDR2 SAAADI. After removal of 6 bases from V and 1 base from J, the junction contained 5 bases not matched to a gene. The CDR3 loop is CASRAGTSGSSGANVLTF. The CDR3 DNA is TGCGCCAGCAGAGCCGGGACTAGCGGGAGTTCTGGGGCCAACGTCCTGACTTTC.

This clonotype has a handful of counts. The chain recombines TRBV10-3 with TRBJ2-7; possible D gene TRBD2, 5 bases. V was shortened by 4 bases and J by 4 bases, with 14 bases between the two germline ends. The CDR3 spans 14 residues. The germline CDR1 and CDR2 sequences are ENHRY and SYGVKD. CDR3 loop: CAISGTGLGYEQYF. Written as DNA, the CDR3 is TGTGCCATCAGTGGGACTGGGTTGGGATACGAGCAGTACTTC.

V usage is TRBV7-2 and J usage is TRBJ1-1; the D is unclear. Germline V CDR1 and CDR2: SGHTA, FQGNSA. Between the trimmed V and J ends, which lost 4 bases and 5 bases, there was a span of 8 bases. The CDR3 runs 12 residues. The CDR3 loop reads CASSYHWTEAFF. In DNA, the CDR3 is TGTGCCAGCAGCTACCACTGGACTGAAGCTTTCTTT.

The table lists this clonotype with a few counts. This chain uses TRBV11-2 with TRBJ2-7; D gene ambiguous. The CDR3 totals 11 residues. The germline gives CDR1 SGHAT, CDR2 FQNNGV. V lost 3 bases to trimming and J lost 6 bases, with 6 bases between them. CDR3 bases: TGTGCCAGCAGCTTCAATACCGAGCAGTACTTC. Its protein is CASSFNTEQYF.

This clonotype was detected many times. The chain carries TRBV28 and TRBJ2-3; the match to TRBD1 covers 7 bases. CDR1 and CDR2 from the germline V gene are MDHEN and SYDVKM. Trimming at V came to 0 bases and at J to 2 bases, leaving 2 bases not matched to a gene. The CDR3 totals 15 residues. The CDR3 is CASSLWGTDTDTQYF. DNA of the CDR3: TGTGCCAGCAGTTTATGGGGGACAGACACAGATACGCAGTATTTT.